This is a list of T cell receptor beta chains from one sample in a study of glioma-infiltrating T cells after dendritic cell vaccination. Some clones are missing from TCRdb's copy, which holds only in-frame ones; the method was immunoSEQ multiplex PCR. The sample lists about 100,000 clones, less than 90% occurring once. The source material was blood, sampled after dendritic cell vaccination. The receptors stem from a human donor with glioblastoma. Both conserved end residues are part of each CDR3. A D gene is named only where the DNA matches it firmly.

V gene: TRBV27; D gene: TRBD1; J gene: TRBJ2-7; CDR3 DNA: TGTGCCAGCAGTTTAAGGACAGGCTACTACGAGCAGTACTTC; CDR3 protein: CASSLRTGYYEQYF
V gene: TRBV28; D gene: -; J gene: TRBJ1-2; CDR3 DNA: TGTGCCAGCAGTTTGGAGCTCCCAGAGGGCTATGGCTACACCTTC; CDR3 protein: CASSLELPEGYGYTF
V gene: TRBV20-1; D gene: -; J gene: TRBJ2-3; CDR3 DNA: TGCAGTGCACAGTTGTCAGATACGCAGTATTTT; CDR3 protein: CSAQLSDTQYF
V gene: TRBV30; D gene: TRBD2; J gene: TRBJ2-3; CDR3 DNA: TGTGCCTGGAGTGGGGGGGGAGATACGCAGTATTTT; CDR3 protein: CAWSGGGDTQYF
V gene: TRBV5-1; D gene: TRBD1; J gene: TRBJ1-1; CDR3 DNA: TGCGCCAGCAGCACGTCGACAGGGGGCCGCGGTGAAGCTTTCTTT; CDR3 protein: CASSTSTGGRGEAFF
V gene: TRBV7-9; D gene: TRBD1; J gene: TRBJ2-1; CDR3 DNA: TGTGCCAGCAGCGTCCCGCTGACAGGGGAAGATGAGCAGTTCTTC; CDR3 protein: CASSVPLTGEDEQFF
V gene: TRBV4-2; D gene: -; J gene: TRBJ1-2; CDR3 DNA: TGTGCCAGCAGCCAAGAAGTAGCGGCAGCTGCTAGGGGCTACACCTTC; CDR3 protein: CASSQEVAAAARGYTF
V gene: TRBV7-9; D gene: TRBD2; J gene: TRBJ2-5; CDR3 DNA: TGTGCCAGCAGCCGATCCGGGACTAGCGGGACGGAGACCCAGTACTTC; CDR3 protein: CASSRSGTSGTETQYF
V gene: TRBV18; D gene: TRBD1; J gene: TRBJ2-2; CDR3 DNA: TGTGCCAGCTCACCACCGTCCGGACAGGCCCACACCGGGGAGCTGTTTTTT; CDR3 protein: CASSPPSGQAHTGELFF
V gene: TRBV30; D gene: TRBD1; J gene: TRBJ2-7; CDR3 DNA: TGTGCCTGGAGGGGGACAGGGGGCCACTACGAGCAGTACTTC; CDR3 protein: CAWRGTGGHYEQYF
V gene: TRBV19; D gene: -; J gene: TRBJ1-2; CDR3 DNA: TGTGCCAGTAGCCCTTCTCGGGAGTATGGCTACACCTTC; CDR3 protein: CASSPSREYGYTF
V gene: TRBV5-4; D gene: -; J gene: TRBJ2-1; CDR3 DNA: TGTGCCAGCAGCTTGGGTGGGCGGGCCCGAAACAATGAGCAGTTCTTC; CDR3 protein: CASSLGGRARNNEQFF
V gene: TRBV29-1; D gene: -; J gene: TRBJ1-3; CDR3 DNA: TGCAGCGTCGCGAACTCTGGAAACACCATATATTTT; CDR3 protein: CSVANSGNTIYF
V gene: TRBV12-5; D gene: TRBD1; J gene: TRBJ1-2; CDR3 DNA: TGTGCTAGTGGTTTGGGGCAGGGGGCGAGCTATGGCTACACCTTC; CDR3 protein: CASGLGQGASYGYTF
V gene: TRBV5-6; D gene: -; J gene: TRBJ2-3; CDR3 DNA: TGTGCCAGCAACCAGCGGGTCACAGATACGCAGTATTTT; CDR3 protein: CASNQRVTDTQYF
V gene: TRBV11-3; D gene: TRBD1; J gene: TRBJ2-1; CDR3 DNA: TGTGCCAGCAGCTTATTCGGACAGGGGGCTCGTAATGAGCAGTTCTTC; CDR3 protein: CASSLFGQGARNEQFF
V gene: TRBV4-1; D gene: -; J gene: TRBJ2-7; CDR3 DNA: TGCGCCAGCAGCCAAGATGACCGGGGTGACTACGAGCAGTACTTC; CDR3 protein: CASSQDDRGDYEQYF
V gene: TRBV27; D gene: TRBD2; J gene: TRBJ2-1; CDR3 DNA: TGTGCCAGCAGTCTCCACGGTAGCGGGAGGAAGTCCGATGAGCAGTTCTTC; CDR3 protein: CASSLHGSGRKSDEQFF